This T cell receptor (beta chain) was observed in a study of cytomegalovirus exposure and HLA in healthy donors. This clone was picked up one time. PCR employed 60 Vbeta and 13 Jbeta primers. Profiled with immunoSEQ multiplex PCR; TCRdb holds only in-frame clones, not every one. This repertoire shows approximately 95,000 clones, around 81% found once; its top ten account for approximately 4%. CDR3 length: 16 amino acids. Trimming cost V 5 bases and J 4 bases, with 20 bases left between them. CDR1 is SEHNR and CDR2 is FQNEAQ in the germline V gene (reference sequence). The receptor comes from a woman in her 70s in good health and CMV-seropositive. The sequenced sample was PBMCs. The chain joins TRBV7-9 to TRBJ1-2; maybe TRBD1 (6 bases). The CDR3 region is CASSHDRTRGFYGYTF. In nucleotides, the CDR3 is TGTGCCAGCAGCCACGACAGGACTAGAGGGTTCTATGGCTACACCTTC.